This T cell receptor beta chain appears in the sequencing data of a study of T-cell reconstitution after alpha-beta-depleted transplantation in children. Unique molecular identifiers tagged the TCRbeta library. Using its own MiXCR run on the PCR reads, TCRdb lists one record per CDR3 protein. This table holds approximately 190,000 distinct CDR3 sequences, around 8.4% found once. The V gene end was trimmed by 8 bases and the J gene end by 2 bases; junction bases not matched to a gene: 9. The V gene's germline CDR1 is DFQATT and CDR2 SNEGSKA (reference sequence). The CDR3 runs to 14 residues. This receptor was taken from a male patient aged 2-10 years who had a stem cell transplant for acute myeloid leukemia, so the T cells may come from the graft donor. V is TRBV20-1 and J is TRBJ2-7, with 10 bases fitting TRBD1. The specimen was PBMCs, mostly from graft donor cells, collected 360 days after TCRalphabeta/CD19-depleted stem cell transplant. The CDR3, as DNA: TGCAGTTTACCGTCTGGGACAGGGGCCTACGAGCAGTACTTC. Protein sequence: CSLPSGTGAYEQYF.